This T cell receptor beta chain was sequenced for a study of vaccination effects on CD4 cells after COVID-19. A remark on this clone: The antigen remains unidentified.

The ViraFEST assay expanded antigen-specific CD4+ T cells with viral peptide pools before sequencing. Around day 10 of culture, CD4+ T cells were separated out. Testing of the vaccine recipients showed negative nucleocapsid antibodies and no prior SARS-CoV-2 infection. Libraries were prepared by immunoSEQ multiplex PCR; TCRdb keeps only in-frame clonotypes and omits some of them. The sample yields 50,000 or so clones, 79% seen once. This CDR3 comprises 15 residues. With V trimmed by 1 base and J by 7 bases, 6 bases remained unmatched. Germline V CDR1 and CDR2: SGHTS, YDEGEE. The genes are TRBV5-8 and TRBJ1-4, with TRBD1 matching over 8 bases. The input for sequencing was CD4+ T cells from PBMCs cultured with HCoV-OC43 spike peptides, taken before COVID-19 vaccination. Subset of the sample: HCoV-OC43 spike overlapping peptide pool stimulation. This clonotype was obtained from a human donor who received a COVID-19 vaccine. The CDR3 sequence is CASSLRQGAGEKLFF. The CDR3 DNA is TGTGCCAGCAGCTTGAGGCAGGGGGCTGGTGAAAAACTGTTTTTT. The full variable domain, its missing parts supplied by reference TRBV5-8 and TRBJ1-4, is EAGVTQSPTHLIKTRGQQATLRCSPISGHTSVYWYQQALGLGLQFLLWYDEGEERNRGNFPPRFSGRQFPNYSSELNVNALELEDSALYLCASSLRQGAGEKLFFGSGTQLSVL.